Each of the 24 T cell receptor beta chains below was sequenced from the same sample in a study of a mutant IDH1 vaccine in newly diagnosed glioma. Time point denoted: baseline, week 1 (first vaccination visit). Indicated treatment: pre-vaccination baseline after standard-of-care therapy. TCRdb's copy holds only in-frame clones and misses some; the assay was immunoSEQ multiplex PCR. The profile shows approximately 54,000 clones, around 80% of them singletons. This specimen consisted of PBMCs, obtained from a glioma patient treated with radiotherapy, temozolomide or both. The origin of the receptors is a man aged 18 to 35 with glioma.

This clone was recorded a few times. The genes are TRBV6-1 and TRBJ2-2, with D perhaps assigned TRBD1 or TRBD2 (5 bases each). The germline V gene has CDR1 MNHNS and CDR2 SASEGT. Trimming removed 4 bases from V and 0 bases from J, with 18 bases in between. The CDR3 consists of 18 residues. CDR3 bases: TGTGCCAGCAGTGCTTCCCCGGGACGCAACGCGAACACCGGGGAGCTGTTTTTT. This codes for CASSASPGRNANTGELFF.

As for this clone: Different DNA sequences within this sample yield the same CDR3. This sequence joins TRBV6-5 and TRBJ1-1; D remains unclear. There are 14 residues in the CDR3. V lost 0 bases, J lost 1 base, and 6 bases lay in between. The V gene's germline CDR1 is MNHEY and CDR2 SVGAGI. CDR3 in amino acids: CASSYSGRNTEAFF. The CDR3 DNA reads as TGTGCCAGCAGTTACTCAGGAAGGAACACTGAAGCTTTCTTT.

The chain uses TRBV30 and TRBJ1-1; D might be TRBD1 (6 bases). V was trimmed by 5 bases and J by 2 bases, leaving 9 bases between them. The CDR3 extends over 12 amino acids. Germline V lookup: CDR1 GTSNPN, CDR2 SVGIG (reference sequence). CDR3 loop: CAWGGQNTEAFF. Written as DNA, the CDR3 is TGTGCCTGGGGGGGGCAAAACACTGAAGCTTTCTTT.

The chain links TRBV28 to TRBJ1-2; unclear D gene. With 2 bases removed from V and 5 bases from J, the gap between germline ends came to 6 bases. Germline V CDR1 and CDR2: MDHEN, SYDVKM. This CDR3 has 12 amino acids. The CDR3 DNA reads as TGTGCCAGCAGTTTAGAGATGTATGGCTACACCTTC. Its protein is CASSLEMYGYTF.

The chain links TRBV5-1 to TRBJ2-7; D is possibly TRBD1 or TRBD2 (6 bases each). Germline lookup yields CDR1 SGHRS and CDR2 YFSETQ. This CDR3 is 14 amino acids long. Trimming pared 4 bases from V and 3 bases from J, leaving 14 bases between. The CDR3 region is CASSPGGVIYEQYF. CDR3 nucleotides: TGCGCCAGCAGCCCCGGGGGCGTTATCTACGAGCAGTACTTC.

This clone was observed a handful of times. V usage is TRBV18 and J usage is TRBJ1-1, with a possible D match to TRBD1 (5 bases). With 1 base removed from V and 5 bases from J, the gap between germline ends came to 8 bases. Germline assignment: CDR1 KGHSH and CDR2 LQKENI. This CDR3 spans 13 amino acids. The CDR3 reads CASSPRRETEAFF. CDR3 bases: TGTGCCAGCTCACCACGCAGGGAAACTGAAGCTTTCTTT.

This chain uses TRBV6-5 with TRBJ2-1, with D uncertain. CDR1 and CDR2 (germline): MNHEY, SVGAGI. The CDR3 extends over 14 amino acids. Trimming left V 4 bases short and J 6 bases short, with 13 bases between. The CDR3 bases are TGTGCCAGCAGTTCCGCACCCGGGTTCAATGAGCAGTTCTTC. Translation gives CASSSAPGFNEQFF.

The chain couples TRBV6-6 to TRBJ1-2; D remains ambiguous. V lost 0 bases to trimming and J lost 8 bases, with 7 bases between them. The CDR3 loop spans 12 amino acids. In germline, CDR1 is MNHNY, CDR2 SVGAGI (reference sequence). The CDR3: CASSYSTEGYTF. The DNA of the CDR3 is TGTGCCAGCAGTTACTCGACCGAAGGCTACACCTTC.

This clone was found once. The chain uses TRBV7-2 and TRBJ1-3; the D gene is possibly TRBD1 (5 bases). This CDR3 contains 16 residues. Trimming took off 5 bases at V and 0 bases at J, with 14 bases between the two ends. Germline CDR1 reads SGHTA; CDR2 reads FQGNSA. The CDR3 is CASSLRGGNSGNTIYF. CDR3 in DNA: TGTGCCAGCAGCCTACGGGGGGGTAACTCTGGAAACACCATATATTTT.

The chain has TRBV10-3 and TRBJ2-5; 7 bases fit TRBD1. The CDR3 loop spans 16 amino acids. V shed 5 bases and J 2 bases; nucleotides not matched to a gene: 11. Germline CDR1 ENHRY, CDR2 SYGVKD. Here the CDR3 DNA reads TGTGCCATCAGTCCTTATGGAGGCAGGGGGCAAGAGACCCAGTACTTC. Translated: CAISPYGGRGQETQYF.

The V call is TRBV5-1, the J call TRBJ2-2; tentative D call: TRBD1 (7 bases). V was pared by 4 bases and J by 9 bases, with 22 bases between. The CDR3 contains 16 residues. CDR1 SGHRS and CDR2 YFSETQ come from the germline V gene. In DNA form, the CDR3 reads TGCGCCAGCAGCCCTACTGCGGGACAGACCCACCGGGAGCTGTTTTTT. Amino acid sequence: CASSPTAGQTHRELFF.

In DNA, the CDR3 is TGTGCCACCAGCAGAGATCGGGACTACAAGGGAGGCTCCTATAATTCACCCCTCCACTTT. Amino acids: CATSRDRDYKGGSYNSPLHF. V usage is TRBV15 and J usage is TRBJ1-6, with D maybe TRBD1 (5 bases). Germline CDR1 LNHNV, CDR2 YYDKDF (reference sequence). The CDR3 is 20 amino acids. The V and J ends lost 0 bases and 0 bases respectively, with 18 bases between them.

V is TRBV6-1 and J is TRBJ1-4; weak D call: TRBD1 (6 bases). CDR3 length: 15 amino acids. Germline V gene data show CDR1 as MNHNS and CDR2 as SASEGT. V was trimmed by 4 bases and J by 5 bases, leaving 14 bases between them. CDR3 protein: CASSGTASTNEKLFF. In nucleotides, the CDR3 is TGTGCCAGCAGTGGGACAGCAAGTACGAATGAAAAACTGTTTTTT.

Here the CDR3 DNA reads TGTGCCAGCAGCTCCCCAACCGGGACTAGCGGGGTTCAAAGCACAGATACGCAGTATTTT. This codes for CASSSPTGTSGVQSTDTQYF. The genes are TRBV13 and TRBJ2-3; 13 bases map to TRBD2. Germline CDR1 and CDR2: PRHDT and FYEKMQ (reference sequence). J gave up 0 bases and V 4 bases, and 13 bases lay outside the gene matches. CDR3 length equals 20 residues.

V and J are TRBV10-1 and TRBJ1-1; no definite D call. The ends were cut back, 6 bases at V and 1 base at J, with 6 bases in the middle. This CDR3 has 12 amino acids. Germline V gene lookup returns CDR1 WNHNN and CDR2 SYGVQD (reference sequence). In nucleotides, the CDR3 is TGCGCCAGCAGGGATCCGAACACTGAAGCTTTCTTT. Protein sequence: CASRDPNTEAFF.

This chain connects TRBV25-1 to TRBJ2-4; D unclear. CDR3 length: 17 residues. Germline CDR1 and CDR2: MGHDK and SYGVNS. V was clipped by 2 bases and J by 0 bases, with 14 bases between them. CDR3 residues: CASSERDLILAKNIQYF. The CDR3 DNA sequence: TGTGCCAGCAGTGAACGAGACCTGATATTAGCCAAAAACATTCAGTACTTC. The full variable domain, its missing parts supplied by reference TRBV25-1 and TRBJ2-4, is EADIYQTPRYLVIGTGKKITLECSQTMGHDKMYWYQQDPGMELHLIHYSYGVNSTEKGDLSSESTVSRIRTEHFPLTLESARPSHTSQYLCASSERDLILAKNIQYFGAGTRLSVL.

V gene TRBV28 combines with J gene TRBJ1-2; D uncertain. V was pared by 3 bases and J by 0 bases, with 8 bases between. The CDR3 consists of 14 residues. Germline CDR1 reads MDHEN; CDR2 reads SYDVKM. The CDR3 sequence is CASSFAQPNYGYTF. The CDR3 DNA follows: TGTGCCAGCAGTTTTGCACAGCCTAACTATGGCTACACCTTC.

The chain joins TRBV4-1 to TRBJ1-5; D is unclear. Per germline, CDR1 MGHRA and CDR2 YSYEKL. The CDR3 runs 15 residues. Trimming removed 1 base from V and 4 bases from J, with 11 bases in between. The CDR3 loop reads CASSQAQRLNQPQHF. The CDR3 region has the DNA TGCGCCAGCAGCCAAGCACAGAGGCTAAATCAGCCCCAGCATTTT.

V usage is TRBV4-3 and J usage is TRBJ2-3; TRBD2 agrees at 10 bases. CDR3 length: 15 residues. CDR1 LGHNA and CDR2 YSLEER come from the germline V gene. Unmatched junction bases numbered 3, after V lost 3 bases and J lost 3 bases. The CDR3: CASSQGTSVTDTQYF. The CDR3 DNA reads as TGCGCCAGCAGCCAGGGGACTAGCGTTACAGATACGCAGTATTTT.

This clone was seen a single time. The chain has TRBV2 and TRBJ1-4; D is undetermined. The CDR3 has 14 amino acids. The germline V gene has CDR1 SNHLY and CDR2 FYNNEI. V was trimmed by 6 bases and J by 2 bases, leaving 10 bases between them. DNA of the CDR3: TGTGCCAGCAGGGGATGGTTCACTAATGAAAAACTGTTTTTT. Protein sequence: CASRGWFTNEKLFF.

V and J are TRBV4-3 and TRBJ1-2; D not resolved. This CDR3 has 12 amino acids. Germline V lookup: CDR1 LGHNA, CDR2 YSLEER. Between the trimmed V and J ends, which lost 4 bases and 7 bases, there was a span of 10 bases. The CDR3 DNA is TGCGCCAGCAGCCCTCACGGCGGTGGCTACACCTTC. This codes for CASSPHGGGYTF.

This clone was detected a few times. The V call is TRBV30, the J call TRBJ2-7, with TRBD2 matching over 13 bases. The V and J ends lost 2 bases and 3 bases, in that order; junction bases with no gene match: 4. The CDR3 length is 15 residues. Germline-derived CDR1 and CDR2 are GTSNPN and SVGIG (reference sequence). The CDR3 coding sequence is TGTGCCTGGAGTCCGGGACTAGCGGGGATCTACGAGCAGTACTTC. Protein sequence: CAWSPGLAGIYEQYF.

The chain uses TRBV10-3 and TRBJ1-5; D unresolved. CDR3 length: 14 residues. V lost 3 bases to trimming and J lost 3 bases, with 9 bases between them. Germline values: CDR1 ENHRY, CDR2 SYGVKD. The CDR3 bases are TGTGCCATCAGTGAAGAACGGGACAATCAGCCCCAGCATTTT. This encodes CAISEERDNQPQHF.

This clone was seen only once. The CDR3 loop reads CASSQETGGQPQHF. CDR3 bases: TGCGCCAGCAGCCAAGAAACAGGGGGTCAGCCCCAGCATTTT. This sequence joins TRBV4-3 and TRBJ1-5; 8 bases are a match to TRBD1. V lost 0 bases to trimming and J lost 6 bases; unmatched junction nucleotides: 1. This CDR3 is built from 14 residues. Germline CDR1 and CDR2: LGHNA and YSLEER.